This is a list of T cell receptor beta chains from one sample in a study of T cell repertoires in cytomegalovirus infection. These TCRs' antigens remain unknown. Via MiXCR, TCRdb re-called the reads, giving one row per CDR3 protein. This table has 100,000 to 150,000 distinct CDR3 sequences, around 25% appearing once. Sequencing was done on a sample of PBMCs, sequenced either directly or after in vitro stimulation (not recorded which). The receptors derive from a human donor in good health (CMV status not recorded). Some clones in this sample may be carry-over from other donors' samples. The CDR3 runs from the conserved cysteine through the conserved F or W. Fields, in order: V gene, D gene, clone size, CDR3 length, J gene, CDR3 DNA, CDR3 protein. D genes are given only for firm matches. Size is omitted from some rows. Given values are once, few, many or a class for expanded clones.

>TRBV24-1|NA|NA|14|TRBJ1-2
TGTGCCACCAGTGATGGTGGACAGAGCTATGGCTACACCTTC
CATSDGGQSYGYTF
>TRBV5-6|TRBD1|NA|16|TRBJ1-4
TGTGCCAGCAGCCGGACAGGGCTTGGGACTAATGAAAAACTGTTTTTT
CASSRTGLGTNEKLFF
>TRBV7-2|TRBD1|few|15|TRBJ1-2
TGTGCCAGCAGACACAACGCCGGACAGGACTATGGCTACACCTTC
CASRHNAGQDYGYTF
>TRBV7-2|NA|many|14|TRBJ2-3
TGTGCCAGCAGCCCAGATTTTAGCACAGATACGCAGTATTTT
CASSPDFSTDTQYF
>TRBV5-4|NA|NA|15|TRBJ2-7
TGTGCCAGCAGCTTTAATTCCCCCTTGATCTACGAGCAGTACTTC
CASSFNSPLIYEQYF
>TRBV2|NA|NA|15|TRBJ2-6
TGTGCCAGCAGTACTAGGGGGGATGGGGCCAACGTCCTGACTTTC
CASSTRGDGANVLTF
>TRBV6-5|NA|NA|14|TRBJ1-2
TGTGCCAGCAGAAAGGCAGAGGGGGGCTATGGCTACACCTTC
CASRKAEGGYGYTF
>TRBV28|NA|NA|11|TRBJ2-7
TGTGCCAGCAGTTTCTCTTCCGAGCAGTACTTC
CASSFSSEQYF
>TRBV11-2|NA|NA|15|TRBJ2-7
TGTGCCAGCAGCTTAGCCGCAGGGCCCTCCTACGAGCAGTACTTC
CASSLAAGPSYEQYF
>TRBV7-2|NA|many|13|TRBJ1-2
TGTGCCAGCAGCCACCCCAACACCTATGGCTACACCTTC
CASSHPNTYGYTF
>TRBV7-2|TRBD2|many|16|TRBJ2-4
TGTGCCAGCAGCTACTCGACTAGCGGGGTGGAAAACATTCAGTACTTC
CASSYSTSGVENIQYF
>TRBV27|NA|few|14|TRBJ2-2
TGTGCCAGCAGTTGGACTCCGAACACCGGGGAGCTGTTTTTT
CASSWTPNTGELFF
>TRBV19|NA|few|13|TRBJ2-6
TGTGCCACGTCGGCCACTGGGGCCAACGTCCTGACTTTC
CATSATGANVLTF
>TRBV12-3/TRBV12-4|NA|NA|14|TRBJ1-3
TGTGCCAGCAGGTCCAGTGGTGCTGGAAACACCATATATTTT
CASRSSGAGNTIYF
>TRBV19|TRBD1|many|16|TRBJ2-7
TGTGCCAGTAGCTCTCGGACAGGGCAGTACCTCTACGAGCAGTACTTC
CASSSRTGQYLYEQYF
>TRBV4-2|TRBD1|few|16|TRBJ2-3
TGTGCCAGCAGCCAAGATCGGACAGGGAGCACAGATACGCAGTATTTT
CASSQDRTGSTDTQYF
>TRBV19|NA|many|13|TRBJ2-7
TGTGCCAGTAGGGGACGGACCACCTACGAGCAGTACTTC
CASRGRTTYEQYF
>TRBV5-1|TRBD2|few|16|TRBJ2-1
TGCGCCAGCAGCTTGGGGACTAGCGGGAGGATTGTTGAGCAGTTCTTC
CASSLGTSGRIVEQFF